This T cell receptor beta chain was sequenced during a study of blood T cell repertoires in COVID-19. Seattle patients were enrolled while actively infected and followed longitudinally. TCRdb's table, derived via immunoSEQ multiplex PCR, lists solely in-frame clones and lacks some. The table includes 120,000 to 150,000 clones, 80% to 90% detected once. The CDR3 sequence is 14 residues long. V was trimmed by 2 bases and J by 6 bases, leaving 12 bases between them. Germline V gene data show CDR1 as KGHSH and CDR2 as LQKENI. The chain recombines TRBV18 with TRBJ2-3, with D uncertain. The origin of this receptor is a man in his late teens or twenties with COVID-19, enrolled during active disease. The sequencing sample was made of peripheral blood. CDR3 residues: CASSPEEGLDTQYF. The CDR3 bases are TGTGCCAGCTCACCAGAGGAAGGTCTGGATACGCAGTATTTT.